This record looks at one TCR beta chain sequence and its context. Germline is not matched at one junction end, which may reflect a read error. The source of the sample is a study of tumor and adjacent non-tumor tissue in lung cancer. The CDR3 sequence is 14 residues long. A modified ARM-PCR protocol with three rounds of nested PCR amplified TCRbeta. MiXCR was run by TCRdb on the multiplex PCR reads, yielding one entry per CDR3 protein. The sample holds some 100,000 distinct CDR3 sequences, 80% seen once. This sample's RNA came from whole unsorted tissue. This non-tumor lung sample came from over 3 cm beyond the tumor edge. Donors were chemotherapy-naive, newly diagnosed lung cancer surgical patients in China, August–November 2014.

The source of this sequence is a man aged 55-75 years with small cell lung cancer. The sequencing input was distant non-tumor lung tissue. V usage is TRBV12-3 or TRBV12-4 and J usage is TRBJ2-3; 9 nucleotides align to TRBD2. The chain's CDR3 is CANSRSGSTYTQYF. CDR3 coding DNA: TGTGCCAACAGTCGTAGCGGGAGCACATATACGCAGTATTTT.